This T cell receptor (beta chain) is drawn from a study of T cell changes during pregnancy in multiple sclerosis. CDR1 is MNHEY and CDR2 is SVGAGI in the germline V gene. V lost 2 bases and J lost 3; bases outside the gene matches: 4. CDR3 size: 15 residues. Sequencing was performed with immunoSEQ multiplex PCR; in TCRdb, only in-frame clones are kept and a portion is missing. Of 40,000 to 45,000 clones in the sample, roughly nine tenths were seen once. The sequenced sample was CD4+ T cells from peripheral blood mononuclear cells, obtained in the first trimester of pregnancy. The TCR comes from a female donor with multiple sclerosis, enrolled in a pregnancy study. The chain links TRBV6-5 to TRBJ1-2; TRBD1 agrees at 9 bases. The CDR3 loop reads CASSYGQGRDYGYTF. The CDR3 region has the DNA TGTGCCAGCAGTTACGGACAGGGGCGAGACTATGGCTACACCTTC.